This is a list of T cell receptor beta chains from one sample in a study of blood T cell repertoires in COVID-19. Generated by immunoSEQ multiplex PCR, the TCRdb table keeps only in-frame clones and is missing some. The data show about 180,000 clones, 85% seen once. Specimen: peripheral blood. The receptors come from an older person with COVID-19, enrolled during active disease. CDR3s include the opening cysteine and the closing phenylalanine or tryptophan. The D gene is left open where the match is weak. Clone size, where shown, is once, few, many, or a class for clones that have expanded.

J: TRBJ1-3; D: -; V: TRBV20-1; size: -; DNA: TGCAGTGCTAGTAGTTCGCTAGGAAACACCATATATTTT; CDR3: CSASSSLGNTIYF
J: TRBJ2-1; D: -; V: TRBV12-3/TRBV12-4; size: -; DNA: TGTGCCAGCAGTTTAGCGCTACGGGAGCAGTTCTTC; CDR3: CASSLALREQFF
J: TRBJ1-2; D: TRBD1; V: TRBV5-1; size: -; DNA: TGCGCCAGCAGCTTGAGGCAGAGACAGGGGTTCAGGGGCTACACCTTC; CDR3: CASSLRQRQGFRGYTF
J: TRBJ2-3; D: TRBD2; V: TRBV7-2; size: -; DNA: TGTGCCAGCAGCCCCGCGGGACTAGTTATAGATACGCAGTATTTT; CDR3: CASSPAGLVIDTQYF
J: TRBJ1-6; D: TRBD1; V: TRBV5-1; size: -; DNA: TGCGCCAGCGCCCCGGGACAGGGTGGTTCACCCCTCCACTTT; CDR3: CASAPGQGGSPLHF
J: TRBJ2-7; D: TRBD1; V: TRBV7-8; size: once; DNA: TGTGCCAGCAGCTCGGGACAGCTAAGGTACGAGCAGTACTTC; CDR3: CASSSGQLRYEQYF
J: TRBJ2-2; D: TRBD2; V: TRBV29-1; size: once; DNA: TGCAGCGGGCGTTCGCGGGGGGCCTCCGGGGAGCTGTTTTTT; CDR3: CSGRSRGASGELFF
J: TRBJ2-7; D: TRBD1; V: TRBV5-6; size: -; DNA: TGTGCCAGCAGCCCAGGGACAGCGCGCGAGCAGTACTTC; CDR3: CASSPGTAREQYF
J: TRBJ2-1; D: TRBD2; V: TRBV3-1/TRBV3-2; size: -; DNA: TGTGCCAGCAGCCAAGTGGGGTTAGCGGGAGGCCGACAGTTCTTC; CDR3: CASSQVGLAGGRQFF
J: TRBJ1-2; D: -; V: TRBV3-1/TRBV3-2; size: -; DNA: TGTGCCAGCAGCCTCACCGGGACACGCCTGTATGGCTACACCTTC; CDR3: CASSLTGTRLYGYTF
J: TRBJ1-4; D: -; V: TRBV5-1; size: once; DNA: TGCGCCAGCCGTCCGGCAACTAATGAAAAACTGTTTTTT; CDR3: CASRPATNEKLFF
J: TRBJ2-1; D: TRBD1; V: TRBV19; size: -; DNA: TGTGCCAGTAGTGTAGACAGGGACTCCTACAATGAGCAGTTCTTC; CDR3: CASSVDRDSYNEQFF
J: TRBJ2-2; D: -; V: TRBV7-3; size: -; DNA: TGTGCCAGCAGCTCAACCGGGACTCACGACACCGGGGAGCTGTTTTTT; CDR3: CASSSTGTHDTGELFF
J: TRBJ2-5; D: TRBD1; V: TRBV9; size: -; DNA: TGTGCCAGCAGCTCCAAGGGAAGGGGACAGGGGCCCCGAGAGACCCAGTACTTC; CDR3: CASSSKGRGQGPRETQYF
J: TRBJ1-2; D: TRBD1; V: TRBV5-4; size: once; DNA: TGTGCCAGCAGGAGGAGACAGGGGGCTTTTGCTGGCTACACCTTC; CDR3: CASRRRQGAFAGYTF
J: TRBJ2-3; D: TRBD2; V: TRBV18; size: -; DNA: TGTGCCAGCTCACCGAGGACTAGCGGGGGGGCCAGGGCAGATACGCAGTATTTT; CDR3: CASSPRTSGGARADTQYF
J: TRBJ1-1; D: TRBD1; V: TRBV6-7; size: -; DNA: TGTGCCAGCCGCCCCCCGAACCGGGACAGGGGGCTCGGGGCAGCTTTCTTT; CDR3: CASRPPNRDRGLGAAFF
J: TRBJ1-2; D: -; V: TRBV25-1; size: -; DNA: TGTGCCAGCAGTGAATTAGTTGGGGGACAACCTAACTATGGCTACACCTTC; CDR3: CASSELVGGQPNYGYTF
J: TRBJ1-6; D: -; V: TRBV6-6; size: -; DNA: TGTGCCAGCAGTTACGCGGAGAATTCACCCCTCCACTTT; CDR3: CASSYAENSPLHF
J: TRBJ2-7; D: TRBD2; V: TRBV6-2/TRBV6-3; size: -; DNA: TGTGCCAGCAGTTTCTCGACTAGCGGGACCATGAACTCCTACGAGCAGTACTTC; CDR3: CASSFSTSGTMNSYEQYF
J: TRBJ2-3; D: TRBD2; V: TRBV6-2/TRBV6-3; size: -; DNA: TGTGCCAGCAGCCGCCCGACTAGCGTTAGCACAGATACGCAGTATTTT; CDR3: CASSRPTSVSTDTQYF
J: TRBJ1-3; D: TRBD1; V: TRBV4-3; size: -; DNA: TGCGCCAGCAGCCAAGATCACCGACAGGGGGCAAACTCTGGAAACACCATATATTTT; CDR3: CASSQDHRQGANSGNTIYF
J: TRBJ2-7; D: -; V: TRBV2; size: -; DNA: TGTGCCAGCAGCCCGGGACTGGTCATCTACGAGCAGTACTTC; CDR3: CASSPGLVIYEQYF
J: TRBJ2-5; D: TRBD1; V: TRBV5-1; size: -; DNA: TGCGCCAGCAGCAGAACAGGGGGCGAAGAGACCCAGTACTTC; CDR3: CASSRTGGEETQYF
J: TRBJ2-7; D: -; V: TRBV6-6; size: -; DNA: TGTGCCAGCAGTTACTCGAGGGCACTCTCCTACGAGCAGTACTTC; CDR3: CASSYSRALSYEQYF
J: TRBJ1-2; D: -; V: TRBV19; size: -; DNA: TGTGCCAGTAGTACGCGGCAGGGCCCTTGGGGCTACACCTTC; CDR3: CASSTRQGPWGYTF
J: TRBJ1-1; D: -; V: TRBV12-3/TRBV12-4; size: many; DNA: TGTGCCAGCAGTTTAAGTGTCGCAGGGGAAGCTTTCTTT; CDR3: CASSLSVAGEAFF
J: TRBJ1-5; D: -; V: TRBV19; size: -; DNA: TGTGCCAGTGCAACAGACTATAGCAATCAGCCCCAGCATTTT; CDR3: CASATDYSNQPQHF
J: TRBJ1-5; D: -; V: TRBV2; size: -; DNA: TGTGCCAGCAGGGACCGGACAGCGCCTAGTAGCCAGCCCCAGCATTTT; CDR3: CASRDRTAPSSQPQHF
J: TRBJ1-1; D: TRBD1; V: TRBV6-4; size: -; DNA: TGTGCCAGGACCACAGGGGGCGTTGAAGCTTTCTTT; CDR3: CARTTGGVEAFF
J: TRBJ2-1; D: TRBD1; V: TRBV6-5; size: few; DNA: TGTGCCAGCAGTTATCGGACAGGGGGCTACAATGAGCAGTTCTTC; CDR3: CASSYRTGGYNEQFF
J: TRBJ2-7; D: TRBD1; V: TRBV5-6; size: -; DNA: TGTGCCAGCAGCTCGGGCTCGGGACAGCTCTCCTACGAGCAGTACTTC; CDR3: CASSSGSGQLSYEQYF
J: TRBJ2-1; D: -; V: TRBV5-1; size: -; DNA: TGCGCCAGCAGCTTGGGTGAGGAGCAGTTCTTC; CDR3: CASSLGEEQFF
J: TRBJ1-4; D: -; V: TRBV6-2/TRBV6-3; size: -; DNA: TGTGCCAGCAGTTACTCGATCGTCGGCGGATCTAATGAAAAACTGTTTTTT; CDR3: CASSYSIVGGSNEKLFF
J: TRBJ1-1; D: TRBD1; V: TRBV19; size: -; DNA: TGTGCCAGTAGTTCCTGGATGCGGACAGGCACGATTGAAGCTTTCTTT; CDR3: CASSSWMRTGTIEAFF
J: TRBJ2-5; D: -; V: TRBV29-1; size: once; DNA: TGCAGCGTTGCCAAGGGGGAGACCCAGTACTTC; CDR3: CSVAKGETQYF
J: TRBJ2-1; D: TRBD2; V: TRBV18; size: -; DNA: TGTGCCAGCTCACCCAAAGAACTAGCGGGACTAAGCGATGAGCAGTTCTTC; CDR3: CASSPKELAGLSDEQFF
J: TRBJ1-2; D: -; V: TRBV28; size: -; DNA: TGTGCCACCCAACCGGGACAAATTTCTGGCTACACCTTC; CDR3: CATQPGQISGYTF
J: TRBJ2-5; D: -; V: TRBV6-5; size: -; DNA: TGTGCCAGCAAAACACCCCAAGAGACCCAGTACTTC; CDR3: CASKTPQETQYF
J: TRBJ2-7; D: -; V: TRBV27; size: -; DNA: TGTGCCAGCAGGGATCGCGGGACTGGAGACTACGAGCAGTACTTC; CDR3: CASRDRGTGDYEQYF
J: TRBJ2-7; D: -; V: TRBV10-3; size: -; DNA: TGTGCCATCTCGTCGGGAAACTACGAGCAGTACTTC; CDR3: CAISSGNYEQYF
J: TRBJ2-3; D: -; V: TRBV5-1; size: -; DNA: TGCGCCAGCAGCTTGGGACAGCCCGGCACAGATACGCAGTATTTT; CDR3: CASSLGQPGTDTQYF
J: TRBJ1-1; D: TRBD1; V: TRBV5-1; size: -; DNA: TGCGCCAGCAGCTTGGGACAGGGGGCCACTGAAGCTTTCTTT; CDR3: CASSLGQGATEAFF
J: TRBJ1-5; D: TRBD1; V: TRBV28; size: -; DNA: TGTGCCAGCAGTTTTCCCGGAACAGGGGGCTTTCAGCCCCAGCATTTT; CDR3: CASSFPGTGGFQPQHF
J: TRBJ1-2; D: TRBD1; V: TRBV19; size: -; DNA: TGTGCCAGCGACAGGGGTTATGGCTACACCTTC; CDR3: CASDRGYGYTF
J: TRBJ1-1; D: TRBD1; V: TRBV5-8; size: -; DNA: TGTGCCAGCGCCGCCGGGACAGTCTTTTGGGCAGGGGCTTTCTTT; CDR3: CASAAGTVFWAGAFF
J: TRBJ1-5; D: -; V: TRBV6-2/TRBV6-3; size: -; DNA: TGTGCCAGCAGTTACGGGGAGAATCAGCCCCAGCATTTT; CDR3: CASSYGENQPQHF